The subject of this entry is one T cell receptor beta chain. What it binds is not known. TCR beta CDR3 regions were amplified from RNA transcripts. First-round RT-PCR with HTBI primers amplified the TCR CDR3 region. TCRdb reanalysed the multiplex PCR reads using MiXCR and keeps one entry per CDR3 protein. The sample has over 650,000 distinct CDR3 sequences, over 40% seen once. From germline, CDR1 is SGHKS and CDR2 YYEKEE (reference sequence). The CDR3 has 16 residues. V dropped 0 bases and J dropped 2; count of bases not matched to a gene: 7. The source of the sample is a study of T cells in Graves' hyperthyroidism and ophthalmopathy. Study-wide results and caveats: Most clonotypes expanded in the thyroid (above 0.001) were also present in blood. The model foresaw ophthalmopathy a median around 6 months prior to onset.

The study left out patients who had uncontrolled infection, other autoimmune disease, pregnancy or lactation. This chain joins TRBV5-5 and TRBJ2-5; 7 positions match TRBD1. What was sequenced was peripheral blood or thyroid tissue (not recorded which). The receptor was isolated from an adult man with Graves' disease, either hyperthyroidism or ophthalmopathy (not recorded which). CDR3 DNA: TGTGCCAGCAGCTTGGAAATCGGACAGGTACAAGAGACCCAGTACTTC. Its translation is CASSLEIGQVQETQYF.